The 11 T cell receptor beta chains given below trace back to one sample, sequenced in a study of T cell responses to AZD1222 COVID-19 vaccine. Measured with immunoSEQ multiplex PCR; TCRdb has only the in-frame clones, and not every one. The sample lists approximately 200,000 clones; approximately 90% were seen once. The specimen was peripheral blood, collected 28 days after the second AZD1222 dose. The receptors originated from an adult who received the AZD1222 COVID-19 vaccine.

The genes are TRBV28 and TRBJ2-2, with 8 bases that match TRBD2. CDR1 and CDR2 from the germline V gene are MDHEN and SYDVKM. J gave up 5 bases and V 3 bases, and 8 bases lay outside the gene matches. The CDR3 consists of 16 residues. CDR3 protein: CASSFVAGSGTGELFF. In DNA form, the CDR3 reads TGTGCCAGCAGTTTCGTAGCGGGGAGTGGAACCGGGGAGCTGTTTTTT.

The J gene is TRBJ1-1, the V gene TRBV6-5; no clear D gene. The CDR3 has 16 amino acids. CDR1 and CDR2 from the germline V gene are MNHEY and SVGAGI. The germline V and J ends were trimmed by 4 bases and 0 bases, with 15 bases remaining between them. The CDR3 loop reads CASSSTATRLNTEAFF. CDR3 DNA: TGTGCCAGCAGTTCAACAGCCACTCGTTTGAACACTGAAGCTTTCTTT.

This clone showed up just once. This rearrangement joins TRBV7-2 to TRBJ2-6; maybe TRBD2 (5 bases). V was shortened by 0 bases and J by 1 base, with 7 bases between the two germline ends. This CDR3 has 16 amino acids. Germline V gives CDR1 SGHTA, CDR2 FQGNSA. The CDR3 DNA follows: TGTGCCAGCAGCTTAGCGGAGGTGTCTGGGGCCAACGTCCTGACTTTC. The encoded protein is CASSLAEVSGANVLTF. The variable domain in full, with the rest retrieved from reference TRBV7-2 and TRBJ2-6, is GAGVSQSPSNKVTEKGKDVELRCDPISGHTALYWYRQSLGQGLEFLIYFQGNSAPDKSGLPSDRFSAERTGGSVSTLTIQRTQQEDSAVYLCASSLAEVSGANVLTFGAGSRLTVL.

The rearrangement joins TRBV11-3 to TRBJ1-1, with D possibly being TRBD1 (6 bases). V lost 3 bases to trimming and J lost 5 bases, with 7 bases between them. The CDR3 is 12 amino acids. The germline V gene encodes CDR1 SGHNT and CDR2 YENEEA. CDR3 residues: CASSFQGTEAFF. The CDR3 nucleotides read TGTGCCAGCAGCTTTCAGGGGACTGAAGCTTTCTTT.

The V call is TRBV19, the J call TRBJ1-6; no definite D call. Germline V gene data show CDR1 as LNHDA and CDR2 as SQIVND (reference sequence). V was shortened by 5 bases and J by 3 bases, with 11 bases between the two germline ends. The CDR3 runs to 15 residues. Here the CDR3 reads CASSFQRVYNSPLHF. CDR3 DNA sequence: TGTGCCAGTAGTTTTCAGCGGGTCTATAATTCACCCCTCCACTTT.

The V and J genes are TRBV29-1 and TRBJ1-1; D gene ambiguous. The V end lost 2 bases, the J end lost 5 bases, and 3 bases lay between the germline ends. The CDR3 runs to 10 residues. The germline V gene has CDR1 SQVTM and CDR2 ANQGSEA. This CDR3 reads CSVEITEAFF. CDR3 nucleotide sequence: TGCAGCGTTGAAATTACTGAAGCTTTCTTT.

The genes are TRBV2 and TRBJ2-1; 15 nucleotides line up with TRBD2. Germline assignment: CDR1 SNHLY and CDR2 FYNNEI. V dropped 5 bases and J dropped 2; count of bases not matched to a gene: 7. The CDR3 runs to 18 residues. The CDR3 DNA is TGTGCCAGCAGTCCCGGGACTAGCGGGAGGCCAACCTACAATGAGCAGTTCTTC. Residues: CASSPGTSGRPTYNEQFF.

V is TRBV2 and J is TRBJ1-1; D not resolved. CDR3 length: 15 residues. Germline loops: CDR1 SNHLY, CDR2 FYNNEI. Deletions cut 6 bases from V and 1 base from J, with 15 bases between. The CDR3 here is CASRPQVGQNTEAFF. CDR3 in DNA: TGTGCCAGCAGACCCCAGGTCGGTCAGAACACTGAAGCTTTCTTT.

With respect to this clone: Other DNA sequences in this specimen translate into the identical CDR3. The chain employs TRBV24-1 and TRBJ1-5; unclear D gene. The CDR3 loop spans 12 amino acids. Germline V gene data show CDR1 as KGHDR and CDR2 as SFDVKD. The ends were cut back, 2 bases at V and 3 bases at J, with 1 base in the middle. The CDR3 DNA follows: TGTGCCACCAGTGATTCCAATCAGCCCCAGCATTTT. Its protein product is CATSDSNQPQHF.

This rearrangement joins TRBV5-1 to TRBJ2-7, with TRBD2 matching over 8 bases. Per germline, CDR1 SGHRS and CDR2 YFSETQ. The CDR3 consists of 15 residues. Unmatched junction bases numbered 6, after V lost 4 bases and J lost 0 bases. This CDR3 is CASSHTSGPSYEQYF. The CDR3 region has the DNA TGCGCCAGCAGCCACACTAGCGGACCCTCCTACGAGCAGTACTTC. Complete variable domain (other parts from reference TRBV5-1 and TRBJ2-7): KAGVTQTPRYLIKTRGQQVTLSCSPISGHRSVSWYQQTPGQGLQFLFEYFSETQRNKGNFPGRFSGRQFSNSRSEMNVSTLELGDSALYLCASSHTSGPSYEQYFGPGTRLTVT.

The rearrangement joins TRBV29-1 to TRBJ2-2, with D perhaps TRBD2 (5 bases). V was trimmed by 4 bases and J by 6 bases, leaving 12 bases between them. There are 13 residues in the CDR3. The germline CDR1 and CDR2 sequences are SQVTM and ANQGSEA. The CDR3 is CSVASRFAGELFF. CDR3 coding DNA: TGCAGCGTTGCTAGCAGGTTCGCCGGGGAGCTGTTTTTT.